These 12 T cell receptor beta chains came from one sample sequenced in a study of T-cell memory formation after mild COVID-19 (dated by TCRdb to 2020 to 2023). Libraries were prepared through 5' RACE. The instrument given in TCRdb is Illumina NovaSeq 6000. Using fastp trimming at Q25 and MiXCR clonotype assembly, TCRdb reanalyzed the public sequencing data and kept in-frame beta chains. Duplicate CDR3 protein sequences are folded into a single record with the most common DNA and genes. This sample gives about 320,000 distinct CDR3 sequences in total; 14% of them show up just once. The ten largest clones add up to around 23% of the sample. Sequenced input: PBMCs or a T cell subset sorted from them (not recorded which). The origin of the receptors is a man between 18 and 35 years old who had mild COVID-19 (a few samples of this study predate the infection). The sample titles of this study are shuffled in the database, so cell type and time point are left out; the donor was told from shared clones.

This rearrangement joins TRBV11-2 to TRBJ2-3, with 14 positions matching TRBD2. Unmatched junction bases numbered 4, after V lost 5 bases and J lost 3 bases. CDR1 and CDR2 from the germline V gene are SGHAT and FQNNGV. This CDR3 is 16 amino acids long. CDR3 loop: CASSGLAGGLTDTQYF. CDR3 DNA: TGTGCCAGCAGCGGACTAGCGGGGGGTTTAACAGATACGCAGTATTTT. The full variable domain, rest sourced from reference TRBV11-2 and TRBJ2-3, is EAGVAQSPRYKIIEKRQSVAFWCNPISGHATLYWYQQILGQGPKLLIQFQNNGVVDDSQLPKDRFSAERLKGVDSTLKIQPAKLEDSAVYLCASSGLAGGLTDTQYFGPGTRLTVL.

This clonotype was observed at least ten times. This chain joins TRBV9 and TRBJ2-1, with 7 bases aligning to TRBD1. CDR1 and CDR2 from the germline V gene are SGDLS and YYNGEE. There are 12 residues in the CDR3. Unmatched junction bases numbered 2, after V lost 3 bases and J lost 8 bases. The CDR3 sequence is CASSGQGYEQFF. The CDR3 bases are TGTGCCAGCAGCGGACAGGGATATGAGCAGTTCTTC.

The sample holds a few counts of this clonotype. V and J are TRBV20-1 and TRBJ2-1; tentative D call: TRBD1 (5 bases). Germline loops: CDR1 DFQATT, CDR2 SNEGSKA (reference sequence). Deletions cut 1 base from V and 7 bases from J, with 17 bases between. The length of the CDR3 is 15 residues. CDR3 bases: TGCAGTGCTAGAGCCCGAAGGCAGGGAAGAAATGAGCAGTTCTTC. It yields the protein CSARARRQGRNEQFF.

In this sample, this clonotype turned up a few times. The chain joins TRBV7-9 to TRBJ2-3, with D possibly TRBD2 on 6 matching bases. Germline CDR1 is SEHNR and CDR2 is FQNEAQ (reference sequence). V lost 8 bases and J lost 0, with 18 bases in between. This CDR3 contains 16 residues. CDR3 sequence (DNA): TGTGCCAGCCTGGGGGGTGCCGGGACTAGCACAGATACGCAGTATTTT. Translation: CASLGGAGTSTDTQYF. The full variable domain, its missing parts supplied by reference TRBV7-9 and TRBJ2-3, is DTGVSQNPRHKITKRGQNVTFRCDPISEHNRLYWYRQTLGQGPEFLTYFQNEAQLEKSRLLSDRFSAERPKGSFSTLEIQRTEQGDSAMYLCASLGGAGTSTDTQYFGPGTRLTVL.

This chain uses TRBV20-1 with TRBJ2-7; no clear D gene. V lost 5 bases, J lost 6 bases, and 17 bases lay in between. This CDR3 is 13 amino acids long. Germline loops: CDR1 DFQATT, CDR2 SNEGSKA (reference sequence). The CDR3 DNA is TGCAGTGCTCGGACCGGGCGAGGCTGCGAGCAGTACTTC. Encoded protein: CSARTGRGCEQYF.

This chain connects TRBV5-1 to TRBJ1-3; 10 nucleotides agree with TRBD1. Germline V lookup: CDR1 SGHRS, CDR2 YFSETQ. The V segment lost 2 bases and the J segment 4 bases; nucleotides outside the gene matches: 6. The CDR3 has 16 amino acids. CDR3 sequence: CASSLLGTGAGNTIYF. CDR3 coding DNA: TGCGCCAGCAGCTTACTCGGGACAGGGGCCGGAAACACCATATATTTT.

The chain joins TRBV29-1 to TRBJ1-4, with 7 bases that match TRBD1. The length of the CDR3 is 14 residues. V was clipped by 4 bases and J by 8 bases; unmatched bases: 10. Germline CDR1 reads SQVTM; CDR2 reads ANQGSEA. DNA for the CDR3: TGCAGCGTTGGACGAACAGGGGCCCCGGAAAAACTGTTTTTT. It yields the protein CSVGRTGAPEKLFF.

This clonotype was observed many times. The CDR3 loop is CASSQVGDGTYGARDEQFF. CDR3 DNA sequence: TGCGCCAGCAGCCAAGTGGGGGACGGGACCTACGGTGCCCGCGATGAGCAGTTCTTC. This chain uses TRBV4-3 with TRBJ2-1; the D call may be TRBD1 or TRBD2 (5 bases each). Germline V CDR1 and CDR2: LGHNA, YSLEER. The V end was cut by 1 base, the J end by 8 bases, with 27 bases between. The CDR3 covers 19 residues.

This clonotype turned up a few times. V gene TRBV7-2 combines with J gene TRBJ1-5, with no clear D. Germline lookup yields CDR1 SGHTA and CDR2 FQGNSA. This CDR3 spans 15 amino acids. V lost 6 bases, J lost 6 bases, and 18 bases lay in between. CDR3 amino acids: CASRLLSGGPQPQHF. CDR3 nucleotide sequence: TGTGCCAGCAGGCTACTTTCAGGAGGGCCTCAGCCCCAGCATTTT.

The sample holds many counts of this clonotype. The CDR3: CSARAPYDMNTEAFF. The CDR3 DNA reads TGCAGTGCTAGGGCGCCCTACGACATGAACACTGAAGCTTTCTTT. The V and J genes are TRBV20-1 and TRBJ1-1, with unresolved D. The CDR3 contains 15 residues. V dropped 3 bases and J dropped 0 bases, with 14 bases sitting between them. In germline, CDR1 is DFQATT, CDR2 SNEGSKA (reference sequence).

V gene TRBV15 combines with J gene TRBJ2-5; possible D gene TRBD2, 7 bases. Germline CDR1 is LNHNV and CDR2 is YYDKDF (reference sequence). Deletions cut 8 bases from V and 5 bases from J, with 18 bases between. The CDR3 loop spans 14 amino acids. The CDR3, as DNA: TGTGCCACCGCTAGCAGGGGAGCGGGGGAGACCCAGTACTTC. Its translation: CATASRGAGETQYF.

There are many counts of this clonotype. The rearrangement links TRBV20-1 to TRBJ2-1; no reliable D call. CDR3 length equals 11 residues. With 3 bases removed from V and 7 bases from J, the gap between germline ends came to 7 bases. Germline CDR1 is DFQATT and CDR2 is SNEGSKA (reference sequence). CDR3 loop: CSASFGNEQFF. The CDR3, as DNA: TGCAGTGCTAGTTTTGGTAATGAGCAGTTCTTC.